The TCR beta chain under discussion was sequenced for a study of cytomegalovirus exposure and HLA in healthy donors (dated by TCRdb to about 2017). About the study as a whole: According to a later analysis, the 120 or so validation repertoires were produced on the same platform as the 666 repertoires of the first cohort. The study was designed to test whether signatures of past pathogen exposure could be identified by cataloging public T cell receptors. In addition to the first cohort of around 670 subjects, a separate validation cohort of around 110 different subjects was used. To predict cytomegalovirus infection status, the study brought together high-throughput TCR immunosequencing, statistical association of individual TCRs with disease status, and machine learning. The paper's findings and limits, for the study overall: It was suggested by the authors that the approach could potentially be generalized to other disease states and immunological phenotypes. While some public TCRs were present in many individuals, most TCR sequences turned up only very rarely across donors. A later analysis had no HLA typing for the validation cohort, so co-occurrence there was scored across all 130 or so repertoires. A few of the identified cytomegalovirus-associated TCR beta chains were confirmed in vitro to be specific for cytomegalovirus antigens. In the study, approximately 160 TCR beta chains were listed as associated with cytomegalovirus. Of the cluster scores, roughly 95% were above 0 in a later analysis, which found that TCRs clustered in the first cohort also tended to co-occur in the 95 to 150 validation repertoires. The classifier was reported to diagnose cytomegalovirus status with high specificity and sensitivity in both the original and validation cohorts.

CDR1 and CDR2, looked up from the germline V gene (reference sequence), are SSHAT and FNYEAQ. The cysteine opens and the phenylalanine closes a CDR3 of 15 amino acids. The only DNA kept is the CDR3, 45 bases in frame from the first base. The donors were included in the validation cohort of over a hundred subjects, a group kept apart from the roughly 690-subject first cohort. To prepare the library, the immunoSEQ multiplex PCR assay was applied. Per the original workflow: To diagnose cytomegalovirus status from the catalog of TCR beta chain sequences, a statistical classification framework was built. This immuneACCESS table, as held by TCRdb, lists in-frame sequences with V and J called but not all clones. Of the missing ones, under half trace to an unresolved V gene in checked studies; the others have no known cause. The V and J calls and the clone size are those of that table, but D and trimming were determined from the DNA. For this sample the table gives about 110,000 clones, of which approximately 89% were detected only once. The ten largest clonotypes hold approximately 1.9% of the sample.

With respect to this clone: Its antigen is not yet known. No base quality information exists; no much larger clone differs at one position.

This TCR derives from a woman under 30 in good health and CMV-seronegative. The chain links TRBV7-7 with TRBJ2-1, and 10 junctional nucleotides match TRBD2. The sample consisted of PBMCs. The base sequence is TGTGCTACCTCGAGCGGGAGGGGGGGTAAAAATGAGCAGTTCTTC. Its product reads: CATSSGRGGKNEQFF.